Listed here is a single TCR beta chain. TCRdb analysed the RACE reads with MiXCR anew, one entry per CDR3 protein. This sample has about 68,000 distinct CDR3 sequences, with approximately 11% found just once. These data belong to a study of human T cells and chemical hapten exposure. As for the study in general: Diphenylcyclopropenone, dosed weekly to the scalp, was given to patients throughout the approximately 25-week study.

The sample's time point: pre-sensitization, week 0. Treatment: therapeutic diphenylcyclopropenone sensitization with weekly scalp DPC. CDR1 SGHRS and CDR2 YFSETQ come from the germline V gene. The CDR3 has 12 residues. Trimming left V 6 bases short and J 3 bases short, with 10 bases between. This chain links TRBV5-1 with TRBJ2-7; D ambiguous. The source material was whole blood, sampled in connection with sensitization to the hapten diphenylcyclopropenone (DPC). The source is a woman aged 50 to 60 with alopecia areata. Some clones in this sample may be carry-over from other donors' samples. The CDR3 DNA follows: TGCGCCAGCACCTCCCCCGGCTACGAGCAGTACTTC. Its protein product is CASTSPGYEQYF.